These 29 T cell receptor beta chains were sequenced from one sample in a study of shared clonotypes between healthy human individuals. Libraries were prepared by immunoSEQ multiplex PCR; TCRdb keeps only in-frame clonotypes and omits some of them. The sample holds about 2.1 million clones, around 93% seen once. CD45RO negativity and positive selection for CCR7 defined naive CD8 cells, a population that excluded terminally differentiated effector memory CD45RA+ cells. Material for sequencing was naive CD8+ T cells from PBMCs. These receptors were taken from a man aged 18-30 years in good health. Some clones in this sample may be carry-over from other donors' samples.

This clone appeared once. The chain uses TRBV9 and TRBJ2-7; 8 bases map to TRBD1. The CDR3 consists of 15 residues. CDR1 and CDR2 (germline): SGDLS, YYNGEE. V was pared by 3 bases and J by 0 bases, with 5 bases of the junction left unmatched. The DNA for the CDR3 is TGTGCCAGCAGCGCAGGGACAGGCAACTCCTACGAGCAGTACTTC. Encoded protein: CASSAGTGNSYEQYF.

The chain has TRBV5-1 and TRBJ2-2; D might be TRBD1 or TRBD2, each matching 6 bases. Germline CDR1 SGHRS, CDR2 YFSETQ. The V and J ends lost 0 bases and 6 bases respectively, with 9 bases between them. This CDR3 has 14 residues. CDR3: CASSLAGGPGELFF. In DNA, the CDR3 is TGCGCCAGCAGCTTGGCTGGGGGGCCCGGGGAGCTGTTTTTT.

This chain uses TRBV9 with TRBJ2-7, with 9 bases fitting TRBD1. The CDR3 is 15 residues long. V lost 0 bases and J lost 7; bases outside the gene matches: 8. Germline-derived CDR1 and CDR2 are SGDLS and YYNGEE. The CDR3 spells CASSVDDVGTGEQYF. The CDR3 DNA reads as TGTGCCAGCAGCGTAGATGACGTGGGGACAGGGGAGCAGTACTTC. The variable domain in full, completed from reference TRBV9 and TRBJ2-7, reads DSGVTQTPKHLITATGQRVTLRCSPRSGDLSVYWYQQSLDQGLQFLIQYYNGEERAKGNILERFSAQQFPDLHSELNLSSLELGDSALYFCASSVDDVGTGEQYFGPGTRLTVT.

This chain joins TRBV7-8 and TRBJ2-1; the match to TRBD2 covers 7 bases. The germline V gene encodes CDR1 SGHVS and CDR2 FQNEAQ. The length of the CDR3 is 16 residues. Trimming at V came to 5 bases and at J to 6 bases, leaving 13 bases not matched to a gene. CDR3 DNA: TGTGCCAGCAGCAGGGAGGGGCGATCACCTAGCAATGAGCAGTTCTTC. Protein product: CASSREGRSPSNEQFF. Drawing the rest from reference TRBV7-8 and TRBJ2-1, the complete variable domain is GAGVSQSPRYKVAKRGQDVALRCDPISGHVSLFWYQQALGQGPEFLTYFQNEAQLDKSGLPSDRFFAERPEGSVSTLKIQRTQQEDSAVYLCASSREGRSPSNEQFFGPGTRLTVL.

CDR3 sequence reads: CASSLALPGLVFYEQYF. CDR3 DNA sequence: TGTGCCAGCAGCTTAGCACTTCCGGGACTAGTGTTCTACGAGCAGTACTTC. The chain has TRBV7-2 and TRBJ2-7; the match to TRBD2 covers 8 bases. Trimming at V came to 0 bases and at J to 3 bases, leaving 10 bases not matched to a gene. The CDR3 covers 17 residues. In germline, CDR1 is SGHTA, CDR2 FQGNSA.

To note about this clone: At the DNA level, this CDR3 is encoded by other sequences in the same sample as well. CDR3 sequence reads: CASSLGQGAYEQYF. CDR3 nucleotides: TGTGCCAGCAGCTTGGGACAGGGGGCCTACGAGCAGTACTTC. This chain joins TRBV7-9 and TRBJ2-7; TRBD1 matches at 11 bases. CDR1 and CDR2 from the germline V gene are SEHNR and FQNEAQ (reference sequence). This CDR3 is built from 14 residues. Losses at the gene ends were 3 bases for V and 2 bases for J; bases not matched to a gene: 0.

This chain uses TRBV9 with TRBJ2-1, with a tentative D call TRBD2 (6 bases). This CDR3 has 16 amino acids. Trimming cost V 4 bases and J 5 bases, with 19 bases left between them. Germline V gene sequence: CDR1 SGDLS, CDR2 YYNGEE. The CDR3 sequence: CASSPPSREWDNEQFF. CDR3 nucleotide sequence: TGTGCCAGCAGCCCACCCTCCCGGGAGTGGGACAATGAGCAGTTCTTC. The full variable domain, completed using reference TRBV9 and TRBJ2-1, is DSGVTQTPKHLITATGQRVTLRCSPRSGDLSVYWYQQSLDQGLQFLIQYYNGEERAKGNILERFSAQQFPDLHSELNLSSLELGDSALYFCASSPPSREWDNEQFFGPGTRLTVL.

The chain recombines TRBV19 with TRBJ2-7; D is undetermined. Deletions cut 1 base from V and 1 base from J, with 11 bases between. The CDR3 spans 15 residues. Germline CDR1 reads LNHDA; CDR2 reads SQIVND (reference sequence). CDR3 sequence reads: CASSIVPLPSYEQYF. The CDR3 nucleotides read TGTGCCAGTAGTATAGTGCCGTTGCCGTCCTACGAGCAGTACTTC.

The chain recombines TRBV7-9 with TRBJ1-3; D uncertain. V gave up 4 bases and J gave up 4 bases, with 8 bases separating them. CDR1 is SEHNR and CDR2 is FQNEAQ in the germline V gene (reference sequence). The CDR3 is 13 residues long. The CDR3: CASSSPVGNTIYF. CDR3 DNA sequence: TGTGCCAGCAGCTCCCCGGTGGGAAACACCATATATTTT.

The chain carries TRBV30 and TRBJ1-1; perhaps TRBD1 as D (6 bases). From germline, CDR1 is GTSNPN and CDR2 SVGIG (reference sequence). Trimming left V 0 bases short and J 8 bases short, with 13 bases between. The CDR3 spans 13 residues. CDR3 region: CAWSVGGRGEAFF. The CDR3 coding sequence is TGTGCCTGGAGTGTGGGGGGGCGAGGGGAAGCTTTCTTT.

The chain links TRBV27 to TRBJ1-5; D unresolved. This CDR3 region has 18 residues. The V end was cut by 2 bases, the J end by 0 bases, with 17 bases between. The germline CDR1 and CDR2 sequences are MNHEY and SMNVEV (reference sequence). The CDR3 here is CASSLGPLSLYSNQPQHF. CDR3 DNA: TGTGCCAGCAGTTTAGGGCCCCTTAGCCTGTATAGCAATCAGCCCCAGCATTTT.

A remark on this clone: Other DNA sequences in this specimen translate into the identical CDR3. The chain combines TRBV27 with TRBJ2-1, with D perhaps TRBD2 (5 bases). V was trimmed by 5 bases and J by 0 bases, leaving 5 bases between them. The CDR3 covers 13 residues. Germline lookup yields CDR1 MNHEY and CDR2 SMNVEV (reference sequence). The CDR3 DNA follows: TGTGCCAGCAGTGAGGGCTCCTACAATGAGCAGTTCTTC. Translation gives CASSEGSYNEQFF.

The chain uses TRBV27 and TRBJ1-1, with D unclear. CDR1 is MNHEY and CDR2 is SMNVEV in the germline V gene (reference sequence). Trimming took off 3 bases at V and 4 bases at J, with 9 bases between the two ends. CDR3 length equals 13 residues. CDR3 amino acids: CASSLTPATEAFF. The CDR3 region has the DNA TGTGCCAGCAGTTTGACCCCGGCCACTGAAGCTTTCTTT.

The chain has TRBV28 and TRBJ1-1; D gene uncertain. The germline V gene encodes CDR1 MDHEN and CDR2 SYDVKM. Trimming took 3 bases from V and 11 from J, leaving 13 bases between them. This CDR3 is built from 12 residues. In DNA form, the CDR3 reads TGTGCCAGCAGTTTCTCACCCGGCGTGGCTTTCTTT. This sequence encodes CASSFSPGVAFF.

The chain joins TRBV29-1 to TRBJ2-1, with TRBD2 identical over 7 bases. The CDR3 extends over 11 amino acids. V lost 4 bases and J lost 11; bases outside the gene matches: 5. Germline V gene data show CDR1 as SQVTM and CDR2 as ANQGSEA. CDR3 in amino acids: CSVVGGSKQFF. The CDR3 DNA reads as TGCAGCGTTGTGGGCGGGAGCAAGCAGTTCTTC.

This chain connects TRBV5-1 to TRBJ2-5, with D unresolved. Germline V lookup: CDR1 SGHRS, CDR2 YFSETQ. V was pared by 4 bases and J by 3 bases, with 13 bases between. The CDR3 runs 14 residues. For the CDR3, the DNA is TGCGCCAGCAGCATTGGCCCGATGGAAGAGACCCAGTACTTC. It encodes CASSIGPMEETQYF.

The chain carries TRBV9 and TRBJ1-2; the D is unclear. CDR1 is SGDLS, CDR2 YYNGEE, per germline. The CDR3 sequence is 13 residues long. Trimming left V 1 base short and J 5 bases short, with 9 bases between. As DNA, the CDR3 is TGTGCCAGCAGCGTAAAAGTAGGGTATGGCTACACCTTC. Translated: CASSVKVGYGYTF. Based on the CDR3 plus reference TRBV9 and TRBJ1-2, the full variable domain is DSGVTQTPKHLITATGQRVTLRCSPRSGDLSVYWYQQSLDQGLQFLIQYYNGEERAKGNILERFSAQQFPDLHSELNLSSLELGDSALYFCASSVKVGYGYTFGSGTRLTVV.

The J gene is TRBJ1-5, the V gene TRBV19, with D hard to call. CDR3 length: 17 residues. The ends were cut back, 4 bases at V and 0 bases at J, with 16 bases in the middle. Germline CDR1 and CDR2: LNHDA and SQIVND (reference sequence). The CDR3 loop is CASSTPWTVNSNQPQHF. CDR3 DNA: TGTGCCAGTAGTACCCCTTGGACCGTCAATAGCAATCAGCCCCAGCATTTT. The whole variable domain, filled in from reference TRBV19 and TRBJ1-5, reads DGGITQSPKYLFRKEGQNVTLSCEQNLNHDAMYWYRQDPGQGLRLIYYSQIVNDFQKGDIAEGYSVSREKKESFPLTVTSAQKNPTAFYLCASSTPWTVNSNQPQHFGDGTRLSIL.

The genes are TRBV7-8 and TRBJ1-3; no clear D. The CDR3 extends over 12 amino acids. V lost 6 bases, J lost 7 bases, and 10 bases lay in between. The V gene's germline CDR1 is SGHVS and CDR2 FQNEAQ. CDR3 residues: CASRTLDNTIYF. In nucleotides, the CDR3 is TGTGCCAGCAGAACACTGGACAACACCATATATTTT.

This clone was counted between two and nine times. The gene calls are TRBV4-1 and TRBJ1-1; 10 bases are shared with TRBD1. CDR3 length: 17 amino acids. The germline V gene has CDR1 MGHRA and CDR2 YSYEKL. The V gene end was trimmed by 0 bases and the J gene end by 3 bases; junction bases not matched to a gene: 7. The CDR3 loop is CASSQDRGQGRDTEAFF. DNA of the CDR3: TGCGCCAGCAGCCAAGATAGGGGACAGGGGAGAGACACTGAAGCTTTCTTT.

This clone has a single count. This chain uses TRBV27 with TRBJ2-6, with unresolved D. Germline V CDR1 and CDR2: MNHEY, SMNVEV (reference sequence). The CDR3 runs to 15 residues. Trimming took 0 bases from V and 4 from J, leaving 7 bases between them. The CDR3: CASSLSIVGANVLTF. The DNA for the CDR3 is TGTGCCAGCAGTTTATCGATCGTGGGGGCCAACGTCCTGACTTTC.

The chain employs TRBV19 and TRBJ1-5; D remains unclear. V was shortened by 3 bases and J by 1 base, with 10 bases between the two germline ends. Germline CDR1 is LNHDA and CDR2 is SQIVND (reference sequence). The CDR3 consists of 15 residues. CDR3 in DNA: TGTGCCAGTAGTATCCGGGTGGGGAGCAATCAGCCCCAGCATTTT. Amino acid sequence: CASSIRVGSNQPQHF.

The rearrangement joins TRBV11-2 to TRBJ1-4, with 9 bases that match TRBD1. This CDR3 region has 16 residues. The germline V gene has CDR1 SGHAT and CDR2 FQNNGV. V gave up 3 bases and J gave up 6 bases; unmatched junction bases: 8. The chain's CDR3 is CASSFSHRDRDEKLFF. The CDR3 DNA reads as TGTGCCAGCAGCTTCAGTCACCGGGACAGGGATGAAAAACTGTTTTTT. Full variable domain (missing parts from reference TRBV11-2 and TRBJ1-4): EAGVAQSPRYKIIEKRQSVAFWCNPISGHATLYWYQQILGQGPKLLIQFQNNGVVDDSQLPKDRFSAERLKGVDSTLKIQPAKLEDSAVYLCASSFSHRDRDEKLFFGSGTQLSVL.

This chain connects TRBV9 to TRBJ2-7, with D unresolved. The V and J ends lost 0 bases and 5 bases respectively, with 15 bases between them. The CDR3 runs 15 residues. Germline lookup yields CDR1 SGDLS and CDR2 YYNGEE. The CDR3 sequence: CASSVGGSPRDEQYF. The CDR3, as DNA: TGTGCCAGCAGCGTAGGTGGTAGCCCACGGGACGAGCAGTACTTC.

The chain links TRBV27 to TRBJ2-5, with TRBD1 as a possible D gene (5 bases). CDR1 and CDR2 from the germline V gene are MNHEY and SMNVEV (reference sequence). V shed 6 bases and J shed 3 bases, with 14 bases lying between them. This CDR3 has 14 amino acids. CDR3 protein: CASRQTVRKETQYF. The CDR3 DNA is TGTGCCAGCAGACAGACAGTTAGAAAAGAGACCCAGTACTTC.

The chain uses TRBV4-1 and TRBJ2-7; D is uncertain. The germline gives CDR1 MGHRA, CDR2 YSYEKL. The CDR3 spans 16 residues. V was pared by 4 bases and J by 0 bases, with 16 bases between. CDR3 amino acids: CASSPTLSRSSYEQYF. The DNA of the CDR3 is TGCGCCAGCAGCCCAACCCTGAGCAGGAGCTCCTACGAGCAGTACTTC.

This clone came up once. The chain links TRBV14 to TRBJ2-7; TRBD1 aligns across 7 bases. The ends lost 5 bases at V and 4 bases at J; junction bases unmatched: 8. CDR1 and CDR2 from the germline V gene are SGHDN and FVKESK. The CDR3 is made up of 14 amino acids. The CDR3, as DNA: TGTGCCAGCAGCACGGACAGGTACCCGTACGAGCAGTACTTC. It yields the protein CASSTDRYPYEQYF.

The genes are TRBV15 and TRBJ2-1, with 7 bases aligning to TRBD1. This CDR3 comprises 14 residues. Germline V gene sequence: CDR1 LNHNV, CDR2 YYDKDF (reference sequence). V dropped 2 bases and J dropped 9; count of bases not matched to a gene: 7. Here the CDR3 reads CATSRTPTGSEQFF. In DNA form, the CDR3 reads TGTGCCACCAGCAGAACGCCGACAGGGAGTGAGCAGTTCTTC.

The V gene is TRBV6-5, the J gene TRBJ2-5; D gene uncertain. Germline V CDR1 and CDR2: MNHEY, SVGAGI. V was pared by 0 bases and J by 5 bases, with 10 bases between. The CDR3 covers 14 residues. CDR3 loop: CASSYSLAWETQYF. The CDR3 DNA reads TGTGCCAGCAGTTACTCCTTGGCATGGGAGACCCAGTACTTC.